The rows below give T cell receptor beta chains drawn from one sample of a study of blood T cell repertoires in COVID-19. Sequenced by immunoSEQ multiplex PCR; TCRdb stores in-frame clones only, minus some. The repertoire holds roughly 200,000 clones, with 65% to 85% as singletons. What was sequenced was PBMCs or T cells enriched from blood (not recorded which). All receptors derive from a woman aged 25 to 39 who had been exposed to COVID-19. CDR3s include the opening cysteine and the closing phenylalanine or tryptophan. Fields, in order: V gene, D gene, J gene, clone size, CDR3 DNA, CDR3 protein. D genes are given only for firm matches. Where a row states a size, it is once, few, many or the class of an expanded clone; other rows omit it.

V: TRBV12-5; D: .; J: TRBJ1-1; size: few; DNA: TGTGCTAGTGGTTCCTCCGCGGGGCGGAACACTGAAGCTTTCTTT; CDR3: CASGSSAGRNTEAFF
V: TRBV5-4; D: .; J: TRBJ1-2; size: .; DNA: TGTGCCAGCAGCTTTGGCCAGGCCTCCCCCCTTAACTATGGCTACACCTTC; CDR3: CASSFGQASPLNYGYTF
V: TRBV7-2; D: .; J: TRBJ1-1; size: .; DNA: TGTGCCAGCAGCCCAGGCCCCCAAGCTGAAGCTTTCTTT; CDR3: CASSPGPQAEAFF
V: TRBV4-3; D: .; J: TRBJ1-5; size: .; DNA: TGCGCCAGCAGCACAGTCTATGATAGCAATCAGCCCCAGCATTTT; CDR3: CASSTVYDSNQPQHF
V: TRBV11-1; D: .; J: TRBJ1-3; size: .; DNA: TGTGCCAGCAGCTTCGACGGAGTCTCTGGAAACACCATATATTTT; CDR3: CASSFDGVSGNTIYF
V: TRBV7-2; D: TRBD2; J: TRBJ2-7; size: .; DNA: TGTGCCAGCAGCTTAACTAGCGGGGGGGAAGGCTACGAGCAGTACTTC; CDR3: CASSLTSGGEGYEQYF
V: TRBV5-8; D: .; J: TRBJ1-1; size: once; DNA: TGTGCCAGCAGTTCACAGGGTTGGAATACTGAAGCTTTCTTT; CDR3: CASSSQGWNTEAFF
V: TRBV4-3; D: .; J: TRBJ1-2; size: .; DNA: TGCGCCAGCAGCCAAGGCGGGGCCCGGTTAGGCAATGGCTACACCTTC; CDR3: CASSQGGARLGNGYTF
V: TRBV19; D: .; J: TRBJ2-4; size: .; DNA: TGTGCCAGTAAGGGCAGGGGCAAAAACATTCAGTACTTC; CDR3: CASKGRGKNIQYF
V: TRBV5-1; D: TRBD2; J: TRBJ2-3; size: .; DNA: TGCGCCAGCACAGCGGGGGGCTTTGGTGATACGCAGTATTTT; CDR3: CASTAGGFGDTQYF
V: TRBV5-4; D: TRBD1; J: TRBJ1-2; size: .; DNA: TGTGCCAGCAGTCCGACCGGACAGGGTGGAGGCTACACCTTC; CDR3: CASSPTGQGGGYTF
V: TRBV7-2; D: .; J: TRBJ1-2; size: .; DNA: TGTGCCAGCAGCCGCAATTCGGGAAACTATGGCTACACCTTC; CDR3: CASSRNSGNYGYTF
V: TRBV19; D: TRBD2; J: TRBJ2-7; size: .; DNA: TGTGCCAGTCAGAGGGGAGGGTCCTACGAGCAGTACTTC; CDR3: CASQRGGSYEQYF
V: TRBV30; D: .; J: TRBJ1-6; size: .; DNA: TGTGCCTGGAGTGTACTCTCGGGGAATTCACCCCTCCACTTT; CDR3: CAWSVLSGNSPLHF
V: TRBV30; D: .; J: TRBJ1-2; size: few; DNA: TGTGCCTGGTTGAAACAGGCCCTGGCTCATGGCTACACCTTC; CDR3: CAWLKQALAHGYTF